This T cell receptor beta chain derives from a study of cytomegalovirus exposure and HLA in healthy donors. The study ran its PCR with 60 Vbeta and 13 Jbeta primers. Sequenced by immunoSEQ multiplex PCR; TCRdb stores in-frame clones only, minus some. The sample records about 130,000 clones, roughly 79% being singletons. V was pared by 6 bases and J by 5 bases, with 10 bases between. The CDR3 loop spans 12 amino acids. Looked up from germline, CDR1 is SNHLY and CDR2 is FYNNEI. Sample: PBMCs. The chain recombines TRBV2 with TRBJ1-1; no clear D. The receptor's source is a woman aged 40 to 50 in good health and CMV-seronegative. CDR3 in amino acids: CASSVGGTEAFF. CDR3 sequence (DNA): TGTGCCAGCAGCGTTGGAGGTACTGAAGCTTTCTTT.